The entry below gives a single T cell receptor beta chain sequence along with its context. Followed over time, Seattle patients had been enrolled while infection was active. This sample was included in a study of blood T cell repertoires in COVID-19. In the study overall: Samples came from the United States, Italy and Spain, spanning acute and convalescent COVID-19.

The CDR3 runs to 15 residues. The germline CDR1 and CDR2 sequences are LGHNA and YNFKEQ. V lost 2 bases and J lost 4; bases outside the gene matches: 4. In the study's own analysis: Nucleated cell number was recorded as an estimate derived from reference gene primer amplification. The assay was immunoSEQ multiplex PCR, and TCRdb's table has in-frame clones only and misses some. From that table come the V and J calls and clone size; the DNA was used to work out D and trimming. This table has 250,000 to 300,000 clones, 85% to 90% appearing once. Sequencing was carried out using peripheral blood. The clonotype originates from a woman aged 25 to 39 with COVID-19, enrolled during active disease. This sequence joins TRBV4-2 and TRBJ1-4; TRBD1 matches 7 bases. CDR3 sequence reads: CASSQTGARNEKLFF. DNA of the CDR3: TGTGCCAGCAGCCAAACAGGGGCCCGTAATGAAAAACTGTTTTTT.